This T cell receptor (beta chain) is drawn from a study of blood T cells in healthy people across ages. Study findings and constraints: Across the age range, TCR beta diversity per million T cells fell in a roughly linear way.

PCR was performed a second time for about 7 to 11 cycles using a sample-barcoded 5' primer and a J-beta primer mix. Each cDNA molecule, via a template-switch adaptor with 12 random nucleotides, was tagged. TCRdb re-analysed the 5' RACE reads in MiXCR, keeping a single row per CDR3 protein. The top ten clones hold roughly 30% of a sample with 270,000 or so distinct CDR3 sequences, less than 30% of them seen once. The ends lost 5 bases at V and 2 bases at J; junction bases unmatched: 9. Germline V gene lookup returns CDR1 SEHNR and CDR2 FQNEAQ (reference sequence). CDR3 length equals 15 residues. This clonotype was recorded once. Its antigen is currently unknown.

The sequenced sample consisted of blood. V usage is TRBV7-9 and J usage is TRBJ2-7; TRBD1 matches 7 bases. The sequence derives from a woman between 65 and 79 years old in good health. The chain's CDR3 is CASSLRPGTAYEQYF. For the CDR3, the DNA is TGTGCCAGCAGCCTACGACCCGGGACAGCCTACGAGCAGTACTTC.